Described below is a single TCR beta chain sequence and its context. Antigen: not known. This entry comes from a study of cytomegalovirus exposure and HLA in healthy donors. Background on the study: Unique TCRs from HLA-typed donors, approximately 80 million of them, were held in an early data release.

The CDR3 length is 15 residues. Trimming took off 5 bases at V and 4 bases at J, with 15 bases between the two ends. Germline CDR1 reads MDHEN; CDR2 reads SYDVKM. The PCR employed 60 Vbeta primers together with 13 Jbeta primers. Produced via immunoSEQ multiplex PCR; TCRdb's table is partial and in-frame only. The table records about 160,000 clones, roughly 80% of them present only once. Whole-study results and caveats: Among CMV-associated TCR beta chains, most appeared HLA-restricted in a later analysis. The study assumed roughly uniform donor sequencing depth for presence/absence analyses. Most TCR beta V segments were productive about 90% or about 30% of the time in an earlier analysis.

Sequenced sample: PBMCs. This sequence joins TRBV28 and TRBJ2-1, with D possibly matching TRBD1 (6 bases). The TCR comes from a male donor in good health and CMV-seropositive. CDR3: CASSPPGQRYNEQFF. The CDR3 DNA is TGTGCCAGCAGTCCGCCGGGACAAAGATACAATGAGCAGTTCTTC.